Below, 11 T cell receptor beta chains from the same sample are listed, as sequenced in a study of CD8 T cells in ankylosing spondylitis. Study-wide results and limits: Typical of ankylosing spondylitis blood, it appeared, was a TCR beta motif of about eight highly homologous variants.

No antigen has been identified for these receptors. TCRdb passed the 5' RACE reads through MiXCR, listing each CDR3 protein once. The table shows hundreds of thousands of distinct CDR3 sequences, with more than 9.5% occurring only once. Sequences were obtained from blood, either unsorted or a sorted T cell fraction (not recorded which). These TCRs come from a male donor with ankylosing spondylitis.

The J gene is TRBJ1-3, the V gene TRBV5-1; TRBD1 matches at 8 bases. Trimming took 1 base from V and 4 from J; bases not matched to a gene: 7. Per germline, CDR1 SGHRS and CDR2 YFSETQ. This CDR3 has 16 amino acids. CDR3 nucleotide sequence: TGCGCCAGCAGCTTGAGCGGACAGGGCGCCGGAAACACCATATATTTT. Its translation: CASSLSGQGAGNTIYF.

This clonotype was observed a handful of times. V usage is TRBV7-8 and J usage is TRBJ2-5; a possible D gene is TRBD1 (6 bases). The CDR3 loop spans 16 amino acids. The ends were cut back, 5 bases at V and 1 base at J, with 17 bases in the middle. Per the germline V gene, CDR1 is SGHVS and CDR2 is FQNEAQ. CDR3 coding DNA: TGTGCCAGCAGCCCCCTAACAGGGACCCCCCAAGAGACCCAGTACTTC. Amino acid sequence: CASSPLTGTPQETQYF.

This clonotype was observed a handful of times. Written as DNA, the CDR3 is TGCAGTGCTGGGGGGGACCCCAGGCAAGAGACCCAGTACTTC. Encoded protein: CSAGGDPRQETQYF. This chain links TRBV20-1 with TRBJ2-5; 7 bases line up with TRBD2. V shed 5 bases and J 2 bases; nucleotides not matched to a gene: 8. CDR1 and CDR2 (germline): DFQATT, SNEGSKA (reference sequence). The CDR3 totals 14 residues.

There are a few counts of this clonotype. This chain connects TRBV20-1 to TRBJ2-7; D is possibly TRBD1 or TRBD2 (5 bases each). V lost 1 base and J lost 3, with 10 bases in between. There are 13 residues in the CDR3. Germline V gene lookup returns CDR1 DFQATT and CDR2 SNEGSKA (reference sequence). The CDR3 sequence: CSARGGLGYEQYV. The CDR3 DNA reads as TGCAGTGCTAGAGGGGGGTTGGGCTACGAGCAGTACGTC.

In its sample, this clonotype was seen a few times. This chain connects TRBV10-3 to TRBJ2-1; D might be TRBD1 (6 bases). The length of the CDR3 is 15 residues. The germline V and J ends were trimmed by 3 bases and 1 base, with 10 bases remaining between them. Germline V gives CDR1 ENHRY, CDR2 SYGVKD. The CDR3 nucleotides read TGTGCCATCAGTGAATTGAGGGGGTCCTACAATGAGCAGTTCTTC. This encodes CAISELRGSYNEQFF.

This clonotype was seen more than once but under ten times. Written as DNA, the CDR3 is TGCAGTGCTAGAGATCGGGCGGGAGGGTCCGTCGCCAATGAGCAGTTCTTC. Encoded protein: CSARDRAGGSVANEQFF. The rearrangement uses TRBV20-1 and TRBJ2-1; 9 bases are a match to TRBD2. This CDR3 comprises 17 residues. CDR1 DFQATT and CDR2 SNEGSKA come from the germline V gene (reference sequence). Germline trimming cut 0 bases from V and 6 bases from J; bases unmatched to any gene: 12.

The J gene is TRBJ2-3, the V gene TRBV20-1; 8 bases fit TRBD2. Trimming cost V 7 bases and J 1 base; bases outside gene matches: 4. Germline CDR1 and CDR2: DFQATT and SNEGSKA (reference sequence). The CDR3 loop spans 13 amino acids. The CDR3 bases are TGCAGTGTCGTGACTAGCGGCACAGATACGCAGTATTTT. The encoded protein is CSVVTSGTDTQYF.

This clonotype appeared many times. DNA for the CDR3: TGCAGTTTTAGCGGGAGGGCCCCCGGGGAGCTGTTTTTT. Residues: CSFSGRAPGELFF. The rearrangement links TRBV20-1 to TRBJ2-2; TRBD2 matches 11 bases. CDR1 is DFQATT, CDR2 SNEGSKA, per germline (reference sequence). The CDR3 length is 13 residues. The V segment lost 8 bases and the J segment 6 bases; nucleotides outside the gene matches: 5.

This clonotype was picked up a small number of times. The chain is built from TRBV20-1 and TRBJ2-2; D possibly matches TRBD1 or TRBD2 (6 bases each). The CDR3 sequence is 16 residues long. Trimming pared 2 bases from V and 2 bases from J, leaving 15 bases between. The germline gives CDR1 DFQATT, CDR2 SNEGSKA (reference sequence). The CDR3 is CSARILGGRNTGELFF. CDR3 nucleotides: TGCAGTGCTAGAATCCTCGGGGGCAGAAACACCGGGGAGCTGTTTTTT.

This clonotype appeared a few times. The chain couples TRBV3-1 to TRBJ2-3; D may be TRBD2 (6 bases). CDR1 and CDR2 (germline): LGHDT, YNNKEL (reference sequence). V lost 1 base to trimming and J lost 1 base, with 9 bases between them. CDR3 length: 15 residues. CDR3 residues: CASSQAGARTDTQYF. CDR3 nucleotide sequence: TGTGCCAGCAGCCAAGCGGGAGCCCGCACAGATACGCAGTATTTT.

This rearrangement joins TRBV25-1 to TRBJ1-2, with D perhaps matching TRBD1 (5 bases). The V end lost 0 bases, the J end lost 7 bases, and 15 bases lay between the germline ends. The CDR3 extends over 15 amino acids. CDR1 and CDR2 from the germline V gene are MGHDK and SYGVNS. CDR3 nucleotides: TGTGCCAGCAGTGAATACGGCAGGGAGGCTAGTGGCTACACCTTC. Encoded protein: CASSEYGREASGYTF.